The next 10 T cell receptor beta chains were all read from a single sample in a study of technical replicates of blood from a few donors. Sequenced by immunoSEQ multiplex PCR; TCRdb stores in-frame clones only, minus some. The data show 95,000 to 100,000 clones, with about 94% seen just once and 0.2% to 0.25% held by the top ten. The sample consisted of T cells isolated from PBMCs. The receptor set was obtained from a human donor in good health.

This clone has a single count. The chain recombines TRBV20-1 with TRBJ2-1, with TRBD2 identical over 8 bases. The CDR3 runs to 11 residues. The ends lost 4 bases at V and 15 bases at J; junction bases unmatched: 8. Germline CDR1 DFQATT, CDR2 SNEGSKA (reference sequence). The chain's CDR3 is CSATLGGASFF. CDR3 DNA sequence: TGCAGTGCTACCCTCGGGGGGGCTTCGTTCTTC.

The chain recombines TRBV27 with TRBJ1-4, with 11 bases identical to TRBD1. CDR1 MNHEY and CDR2 SMNVEV come from the germline V gene (reference sequence). CDR3 length: 15 residues. V shed 6 bases, J shed 6 bases, and the junction held 6 bases outside the gene matches. The CDR3 coding sequence is TGTGCCAGCAGCTCCCTGGGACAGGGGGATGAAAAACTGTTTTTT. It is translated as CASSSLGQGDEKLFF.

The chain combines TRBV6-1 with TRBJ2-3, with D tentatively TRBD2 (6 bases). V was pared by 2 bases and J by 0 bases, with 9 bases between. This CDR3 contains 15 residues. CDR1 MNHNS and CDR2 SASEGT come from the germline V gene. The CDR3 DNA sequence: TGTGCCAGCAGTGAACGCGGGGTAAGCACAGATACGCAGTATTTT. This codes for CASSERGVSTDTQYF.

The chain links TRBV7-6 to TRBJ2-7; 10 bases line up with TRBD1. With V trimmed by 5 bases and J by 5 bases, 9 bases remained unmatched. This CDR3 contains 15 residues. Germline values: CDR1 SGHVS, CDR2 FNYEAQ. In DNA form, the CDR3 reads TGTGCCAGCAGCCCCAGAGGGGGACAGGGGAACGAGCAGTACTTC. Protein: CASSPRGGQGNEQYF.

The chain is built from TRBV10-1 and TRBJ2-1, with 7 bases fitting TRBD2. V lost 4 bases to trimming and J lost 5 bases; unmatched junction nucleotides: 5. CDR1 WNHNN and CDR2 SYGVQD come from the germline V gene (reference sequence). The CDR3 is 14 residues long. This CDR3 is CASSGAGLNNEQFF. In DNA form, the CDR3 reads TGCGCCAGCAGTGGAGCGGGGCTTAACAATGAGCAGTTCTTC.

The chain links TRBV7-6 to TRBJ2-2, with D maybe TRBD2 (7 bases). Per germline, CDR1 SGHVS and CDR2 FNYEAQ. CDR3 length: 16 amino acids. The germline V and J ends were trimmed by 8 bases and 2 bases, with 18 bases remaining between them. The CDR3 sequence is CASSRGGTLNTGELFF. Written as DNA, the CDR3 is TGTGCCAGCTCGAGGGGGGGCACACTCAACACCGGGGAGCTGTTTTTT.

The chain is built from TRBV28 and TRBJ2-7; D is perhaps TRBD2 (6 bases). This CDR3 contains 14 residues. The germline gives CDR1 MDHEN, CDR2 SYDVKM. V was clipped by 5 bases and J by 3 bases, with 14 bases between them. The CDR3 nucleotides are TGTGCCAGCAGTATGGGGGGACGGGTCTACGAGCAGTACTTC. Its translation is CASSMGGRVYEQYF.

The rearrangement links TRBV4-1 to TRBJ2-7; D is unresolved. Trimming shortened V by 1 base and J by 1 base, and 5 bases separated the two germline ends. CDR3 length equals 13 residues. Germline CDR1 MGHRA, CDR2 YSYEKL. CDR3 nucleotides: TGCGCCAGCAGCCAAGCACAGTCCTACGAGCAGTACTTC. Amino acids: CASSQAQSYEQYF.

The DNA for the CDR3 is TGTGCCAGCAGCTTAGTGACAGGACTGAACACTGAAGCTTTCTTT. It yields the protein CASSLVTGLNTEAFF. The chain has TRBV11-2 and TRBJ1-1; D perhaps matches TRBD1 (6 bases). The CDR3 is 15 amino acids. V was clipped by 1 base and J by 0 bases, with 9 bases between them. Germline CDR1 and CDR2: SGHAT and FQNNGV.

This chain uses TRBV5-5 with TRBJ1-1, with 7 bases fitting TRBD1. Trimming cost V 1 base and J 7 bases; bases outside gene matches: 1. Germline V CDR1 and CDR2: SGHKS, YYEKEE (reference sequence). The length of the CDR3 is 12 residues. The CDR3 DNA reads TGTGCCAGCAGCTTGTGGGACAGTGAAGCTTTCTTT. Translated: CASSLWDSEAFF.